The 7 T cell receptor beta chains given below trace back to one sample, sequenced in a study of blood T cell repertoires in COVID-19. Some clones are missing from TCRdb's copy, which holds only in-frame ones; the method was immunoSEQ multiplex PCR. The sample carries 120,000 to 150,000 clones, about 87% recorded once. The specimen was peripheral blood. All receptors come from a man older than 75 with acute or convalescent COVID-19.

CDR3 region: CASSYDYAETQYF. CDR3 in DNA: TGTGCCAGCAGTTACGACTACGCAGAGACCCAGTACTTC. The chain has TRBV6-5 and TRBJ2-5, with D perhaps matching TRBD2 (5 bases). Trimming stripped 2 bases from V and 4 bases from J, with 8 bases between. The CDR3 covers 13 residues. Germline assignment: CDR1 MNHEY and CDR2 SVGAGI.

The genes are TRBV19 and TRBJ1-1; D remains unclear. CDR1 and CDR2 from the germline V gene are LNHDA and SQIVND (reference sequence). Trimming took 5 bases from V and 0 from J, leaving 7 bases between them. The CDR3 consists of 13 residues. The CDR3 DNA reads as TGTGCCAGTAGTTGGCGGATGAACACTGAAGCTTTCTTT. Its protein is CASSWRMNTEAFF.

This clone has just a few counts. This chain connects TRBV10-3 to TRBJ1-5; 7 bases fit TRBD1. V lost 6 bases and J lost 5; bases outside the gene matches: 4. CDR3 length equals 13 residues. In germline, CDR1 is ENHRY, CDR2 SYGVKD. DNA for the CDR3: TGTGCCATCAGACAGGGGCAGGATCAGCCCCAGCATTTT. It specifies CAIRQGQDQPQHF.

This clone was seen only a few times. The chain links TRBV2 to TRBJ2-7; 8 positions match TRBD2. The CDR3 totals 14 residues. Germline lookup yields CDR1 SNHLY and CDR2 FYNNEI. V gave up 8 bases and J gave up 3 bases; unmatched junction bases: 9. In nucleotides, the CDR3 is TGTGCCAGCCAACGGGACGCGGGGGGCTACGAGCAGTACTTC. It is translated as CASQRDAGGYEQYF.

The chain uses TRBV19 and TRBJ1-1; D may be TRBD1 (6 bases). Deletions cut 3 bases from V and 5 bases from J, with 16 bases between. The CDR3 sequence is 15 residues long. CDR1 and CDR2 from the germline V gene are LNHDA and SQIVND (reference sequence). CDR3 sequence: CASSMSWGLGTEAFF. The CDR3, as DNA: TGTGCCAGTAGTATGAGTTGGGGGCTCGGGACTGAAGCTTTCTTT.

This clone was recorded only once. The genes are TRBV5-1 and TRBJ2-7; tentatively, D is TRBD1 (5 bases). This CDR3 comprises 15 residues. The V and J ends lost 4 bases and 7 bases respectively, with 21 bases between them. Per germline, CDR1 SGHRS and CDR2 YFSETQ. The chain's CDR3 is CASSDTGKPVLEQYF. CDR3 DNA: TGCGCCAGCAGCGATACAGGTAAACCCGTTTTGGAGCAGTACTTC.

The J gene is TRBJ2-7, the V gene TRBV23-1, with TRBD1 matching over 9 bases. TRBV23-1 is placed among ORFs of uncertain function. The ends lost 5 bases at V and 2 bases at J; junction bases unmatched: 7. The CDR3 covers 15 residues. In DNA, the CDR3 is TGCGCCAGCAGTTTTACAGGGGGCCTCCCCTACGAGCAGTACTTC. Protein sequence: CASSFTGGLPYEQYF.